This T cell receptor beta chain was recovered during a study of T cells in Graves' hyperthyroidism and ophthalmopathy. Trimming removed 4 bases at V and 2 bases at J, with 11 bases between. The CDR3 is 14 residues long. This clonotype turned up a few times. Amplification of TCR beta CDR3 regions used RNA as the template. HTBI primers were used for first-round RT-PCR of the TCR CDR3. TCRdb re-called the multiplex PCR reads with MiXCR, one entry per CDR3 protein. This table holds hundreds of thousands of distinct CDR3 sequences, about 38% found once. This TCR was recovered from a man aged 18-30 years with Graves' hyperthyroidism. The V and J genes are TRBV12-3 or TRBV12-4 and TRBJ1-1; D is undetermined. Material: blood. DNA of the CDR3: TGTGCCAGCAGTTATTCCGACATAAACACTGAAGCTTTCTTT. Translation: CASSYSDINTEAFF.